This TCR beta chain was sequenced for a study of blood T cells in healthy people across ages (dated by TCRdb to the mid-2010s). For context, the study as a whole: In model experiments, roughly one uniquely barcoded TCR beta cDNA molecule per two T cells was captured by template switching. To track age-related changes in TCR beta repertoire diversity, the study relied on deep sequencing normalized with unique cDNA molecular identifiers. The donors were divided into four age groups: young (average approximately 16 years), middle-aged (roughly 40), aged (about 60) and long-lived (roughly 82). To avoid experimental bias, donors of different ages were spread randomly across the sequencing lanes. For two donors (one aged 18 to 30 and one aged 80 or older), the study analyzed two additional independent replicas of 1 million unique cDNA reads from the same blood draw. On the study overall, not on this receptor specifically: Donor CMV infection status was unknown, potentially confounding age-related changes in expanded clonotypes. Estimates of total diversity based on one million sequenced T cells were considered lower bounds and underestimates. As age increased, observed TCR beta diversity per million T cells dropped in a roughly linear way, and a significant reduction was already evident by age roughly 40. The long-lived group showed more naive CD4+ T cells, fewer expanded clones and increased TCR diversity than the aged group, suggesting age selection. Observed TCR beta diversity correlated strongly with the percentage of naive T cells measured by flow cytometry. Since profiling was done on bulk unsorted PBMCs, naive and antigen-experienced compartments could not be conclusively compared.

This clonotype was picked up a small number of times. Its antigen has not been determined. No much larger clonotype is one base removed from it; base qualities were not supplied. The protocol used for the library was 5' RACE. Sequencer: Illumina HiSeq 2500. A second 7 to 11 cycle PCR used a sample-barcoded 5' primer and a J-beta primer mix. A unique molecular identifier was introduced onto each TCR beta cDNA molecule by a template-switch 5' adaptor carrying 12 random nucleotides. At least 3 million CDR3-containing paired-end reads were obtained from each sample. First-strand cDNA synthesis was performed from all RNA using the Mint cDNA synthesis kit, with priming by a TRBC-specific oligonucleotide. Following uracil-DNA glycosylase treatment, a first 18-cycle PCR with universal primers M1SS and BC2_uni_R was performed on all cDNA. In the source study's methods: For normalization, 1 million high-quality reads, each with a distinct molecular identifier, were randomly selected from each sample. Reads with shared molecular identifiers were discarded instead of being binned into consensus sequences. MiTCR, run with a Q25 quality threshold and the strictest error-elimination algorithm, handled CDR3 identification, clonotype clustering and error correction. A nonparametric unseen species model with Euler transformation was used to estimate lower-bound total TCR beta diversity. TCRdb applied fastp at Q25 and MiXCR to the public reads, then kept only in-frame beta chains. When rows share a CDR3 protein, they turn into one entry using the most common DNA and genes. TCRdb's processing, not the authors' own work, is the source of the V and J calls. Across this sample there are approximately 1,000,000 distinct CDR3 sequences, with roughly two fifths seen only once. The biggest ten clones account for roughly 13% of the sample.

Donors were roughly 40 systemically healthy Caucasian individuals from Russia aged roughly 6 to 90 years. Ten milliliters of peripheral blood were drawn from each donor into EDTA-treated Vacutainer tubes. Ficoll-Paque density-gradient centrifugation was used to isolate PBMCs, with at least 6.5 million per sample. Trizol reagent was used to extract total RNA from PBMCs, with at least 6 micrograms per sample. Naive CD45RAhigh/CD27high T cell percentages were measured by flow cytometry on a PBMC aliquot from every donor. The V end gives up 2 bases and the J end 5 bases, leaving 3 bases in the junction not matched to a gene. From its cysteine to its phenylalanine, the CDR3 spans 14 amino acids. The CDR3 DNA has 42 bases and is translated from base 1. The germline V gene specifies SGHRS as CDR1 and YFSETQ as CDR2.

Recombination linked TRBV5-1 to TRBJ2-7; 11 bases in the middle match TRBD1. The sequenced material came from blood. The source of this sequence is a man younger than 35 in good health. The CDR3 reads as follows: CASSFRTGGHEQYF. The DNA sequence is TGCGCCAGCAGCTTCAGGACAGGGGGCCACGAGCAGTACTTC.